A selection of T cell receptor beta chains follows, all from one sample in a study of beta chain features in type 1 diabetes. Clones were read by immunoSEQ multiplex PCR, and TCRdb kept only the in-frame ones, dropping some. The sample shows about 42,000 clones, roughly 50% of them seen only once. The material sequenced was stem cell memory CD4+ T cells from blood. The receptors derive from a woman aged 30 to 39 in good health. The CDR3 runs from the conserved cysteine through the conserved F or W. The order of the fields is D gene, V gene, clone size, J gene, CDR3 DNA, CDR3 protein. The D gene is left open where the match is weak. Rows may omit the clone size; those that give it use once, few, many or a size class.

>TRBD2|TRBV6-5|few|TRBJ2-1
TGTGCCAGCAGCTACTCACCTAGCGGGAGTCTCAATGAGCAGTTCTTC
CASSYSPSGSLNEQFF
>TRBD1|TRBV18|NA|TRBJ1-1
TGTGCCAGCTCACCCATAATAAGCGACAGGGGGGCTGAAGCTTTCTTT
CASSPIISDRGAEAFF
>NA|TRBV30|NA|TRBJ1-3
TGTGCCTGGAGTGTTACGGCAGCGAGCTCTGGAAACACCATATATTTT
CAWSVTAASSGNTIYF
>NA|TRBV28|NA|TRBJ2-4
TGTGCCAGCAGTTCCGGTCCGTCCAAAAACATTCAGTACTTC
CASSSGPSKNIQYF
>NA|TRBV7-3|NA|TRBJ2-1
TGTGCCAGCAGCTCAAACCCCCGGGTGGGCTCCTACAATGAGCAGTTCTTC
CASSSNPRVGSYNEQFF
>NA|TRBV2|NA|TRBJ2-2
TGTGCCAGCAGTGAAGGGACACCTGCGAACACCGGGGAGCTGTTTTTT
CASSEGTPANTGELFF
>TRBD1|TRBV6-1|NA|TRBJ1-2
TGTGCCAGCATCAGGGGGCTAGGAGGCTACACCTTC
CASIRGLGGYTF
>NA|TRBV7-7|few|TRBJ2-7
TGTGCTAGCAGCTTAGGGCCTGGCTACGAGCAGTACTTC
CASSLGPGYEQYF
>NA|TRBV29-1|few|TRBJ2-3
TGCAGCGTGGAGAAGCGGAGCACAGATACGCAGTATTTT
CSVEKRSTDTQYF
>TRBD1|TRBV18|NA|TRBJ1-1
TGTGCCAGCTCACCATATAGCGGACAGGATCGGAACACTGAAGCTTTCTTT
CASSPYSGQDRNTEAFF
>TRBD2|TRBV28|NA|TRBJ2-1
TGTGCCAGCAGGGGAGGGACTAGCGGTTACAATGAGCAGTTCTTC
CASRGGTSGYNEQFF
>TRBD1|TRBV19|NA|TRBJ2-7
TGTGCCAGTAGTGCCGGGACAGGGGCGGCCTACGAGCAGTACTTC
CASSAGTGAAYEQYF
>NA|TRBV5-4|NA|TRBJ1-3
TGTGCCAGCAGCATGGACTTCTCTGGAAACACCATATATTTT
CASSMDFSGNTIYF
>NA|TRBV27|NA|TRBJ1-4
TGTGCCAGCAGTTTTTCAGGGTACGAAAAACTGTTTTTT
CASSFSGYEKLFF
>NA|TRBV6-6|NA|TRBJ2-7
TGTGCCAGTTCCCGAGAGGACTCCTACGAGCAGTACTTC
CASSREDSYEQYF
>NA|TRBV15|NA|TRBJ2-1
TGTGCCACCAGCAGCAGGCGGGACCTCAATGAGCAGTTCTTC
CATSSRRDLNEQFF
>NA|TRBV27|NA|TRBJ2-3
TGTGCCAGCAGTTTATTGCAGGGTGGAACAGATACGCAGTATTTT
CASSLLQGGTDTQYF
>NA|TRBV2|NA|TRBJ2-7
TGTGCCAGCAGGTCAACTAGCAGCTACGAGCAGTACTTC
CASRSTSSYEQYF
>TRBD1|TRBV4-2|few|TRBJ2-5
TGTGCCAGCAGTTCCGGACAGGGGGCTGAGACCCAGTACTTC
CASSSGQGAETQYF
>NA|TRBV28|NA|TRBJ1-2
TGTGCCAGCAGTTCGGTCCAGGGGTACTATGGCTACACCTTC
CASSSVQGYYGYTF
>TRBD2|TRBV28|NA|TRBJ2-7
TGTGCCAGCAGCGGCGGGGGGGTTCCCTACGAGCAGTACTTC
CASSGGGVPYEQYF
>NA|TRBV5-1|NA|TRBJ2-7
TGCGCCAGCAGCTTGGCAGCTACAGGAACCTACGAGCAGTACTTC
CASSLAATGTYEQYF
>NA|TRBV30|few|TRBJ1-2
TGTGCCTGGAGTGCCTATCGCGGGGGCGATGGCTACACCTTC
CAWSAYRGGDGYTF
>TRBD1|TRBV25-1|NA|TRBJ1-2
TGTGCCAGCAGTGAATCAGACAGGGGGGCTCGCGGCTACACCTTC
CASSESDRGARGYTF
>TRBD2|TRBV28|NA|TRBJ2-7
TGTGCCAGCAGTTTAGTTGGGAGGGACTACTCCTACGAGCAGTACTTC
CASSLVGRDYSYEQYF
>TRBD1|TRBV28|NA|TRBJ1-1
TGTGCCAGCAGTTCCCGACAGGGGGTGGTGAACACTGAAGCTTTCTTT
CASSSRQGVVNTEAFF
>NA|TRBV28|NA|TRBJ2-2
TGTGCCAGCAGTTTGGGGCACAGTAAGTTGTTTTTT
CASSLGHSKLFF
>NA|TRBV2|few|TRBJ2-7
TGTGCCAGCAGACAGGACTCCTACGAGCAGTACTTC
CASRQDSYEQYF
>TRBD2|TRBV7-3|NA|TRBJ2-2
TGTGCCAGCAGGCTGGCGGGAGGCCCCCCCGGGGAGCTGTTTTTT
CASRLAGGPPGELFF
>NA|TRBV9|NA|TRBJ2-1
TGTGCCAGCAGCGTAGGGCAGGGCGGCAATGAGCAGTTCTTC
CASSVGQGGNEQFF
>NA|TRBV19|NA|TRBJ1-1
TGTGCCAGTAAATCGCCGTACAAACATACGAACACTGAAGCTTTCTTT
CASKSPYKHTNTEAFF
>NA|TRBV5-1|NA|TRBJ2-7
TGCGCCAGCAGCTTGGCCCTACAGGCCTACGAGCAGTACTTC
CASSLALQAYEQYF
>NA|TRBV7-6|many|TRBJ1-5
TGTGCCAGCAGCAGCGGGACAAACCAGCCCCAGCATTTT
CASSSGTNQPQHF
>NA|TRBV19|NA|TRBJ2-3
TGTGCCAGTAGCCCCAACGCGGATACGCAGTATTTT
CASSPNADTQYF
>TRBD1|TRBV10-3|NA|TRBJ2-1
TGTGCCATCGGAACTCGAACAGGGGGCAATGAGCAGTTCTTC
CAIGTRTGGNEQFF
>NA|TRBV4-3|NA|TRBJ1-5
TGCGCCAGCAGCCAAGATGGGTGGCAGGGCAATCAGCCCCAGCATTTT
CASSQDGWQGNQPQHF
>TRBD2|TRBV5-1|NA|TRBJ2-1
TGCGCCAGCAGCACGGGACTAGCCTCCAATGAGCAGTTCTTC
CASSTGLASNEQFF
>TRBD2|TRBV28|few|TRBJ2-7
TGTGCCAGCAGTGCCGGGACTAGCGGGGGAAACGAGCAGTACTTC
CASSAGTSGGNEQYF
>TRBD2|TRBV2|NA|TRBJ2-1
TGTGCCAGCACTCGAGGACTAGCGGGAGGGCCTGGAAATGAGCAGTTCTTC
CASTRGLAGGPGNEQFF
>TRBD1|TRBV28|NA|TRBJ1-5
TGTGCCAGCAGTTTTGGCAGGGGGACGGGGCCCCAGCATTTT
CASSFGRGTGPQHF
>NA|TRBV5-1|NA|TRBJ1-2
TGCGCCAGCAGCGGGCAGAACTATGGCTACACCTTC
CASSGQNYGYTF
>TRBD1|TRBV28|few|TRBJ2-7
TGTGCCAGCAGGACAGGGACGACCCGGTTGGGCTACGAGCAGTACTTC
CASRTGTTRLGYEQYF